The present T cell receptor beta chain was sequenced within a study of blood T cell repertoires in COVID-19 (dated by TCRdb to 2020 to 2021). Concerning the study at large: The collaborator samples originated in the United States, Italy and Spain and spanned the acute and convalescent phases of COVID-19. Where available, HLA class I and class II types were obtained from metadata supplied by the sample provider rather than from assay-based typing. The material from the prospective study consisted of cDNA or gDNA derived from T cells, B-cell-depleted T cells, or PBMCs. The sample metadata nearly always contained a de-identified subject ID, COVID-19 status, age in years and sex. Deeply sampled blood TCRbeta repertoires from subjects exposed to, actively infected with, or recovered from COVID-19 were included in the dataset. The repertoires were released in a freely available public database meant as a resource for research on the immune response to SARS-CoV-2. Samples were obtained from the ongoing ImmuneRACE study (first 160 participants) and from 950 to 1,500 subjects provided by 6 global collaborators.

Germline trimming amounts to 6 bases on V and 1 base on J, with 12 as the count of junction bases outside the gene matches. The CDR3 goes from the cysteine to the phenylalanine over 17 residues. Only the CDR3 DNA is retained, 51 bases long and in frame from the first base. The CDR1 and CDR2 encoded by the germline V gene are SGHVS and FQNEAQ. Turning to this clone: What this receptor recognizes is not known. There are no base qualities to consult, and no much larger clone falls within one base.

The immunoSEQ Assay, a bias-controlled multiplex PCR, was used to amplify TCRbeta CDR3 regions from genomic DNA. In the original analysis: Nucleated cell counts per sample were estimated from amplification of reference gene primers within the assay. To quantify the absolute abundance of each unique TCRbeta CDR3 rearrangement, sequence reads were collapsed and filtered. Productive Simpson clonality was computed per sample as the square root of Simpson's diversity index over productive rearrangements. Imported from immuneACCESS, the table was reduced by TCRdb to in-frame sequences with V and J called. These copies leave out some clones; in studies compared against another copy, an unresolved V gene accounts for under half, and the cause of the remainder is not known. V and J calls and clone size are given by that table; D and trimming were obtained from the DNA. Counted in this sample were 300,000 or so clones; approximately 90% of them appeared once. The top ten hold approximately 6.6% of the sample.

Results and caveats for the whole study, not just this receptor: Clinical and demographic metadata were provided uncurated, with the amount varying by source and participant.

Another Seattle source contributed samples from volunteer blood donors who had recovered from COVID-19. Whole blood was collected in K2EDTA tubes by collaborating institutions according to the institutions' own protocols. For TCRbeta analysis, collaborator samples were shipped as frozen whole blood, as isolated PBMCs, or as DNA extracted from either sample type. Rearrangement joined TRBV7-8 to TRBJ1-5; TRBD1 aligns with 7 central bases. This receptor was identified in a woman aged 25-40 years who had recovered from COVID-19. Sequencing was carried out using peripheral blood. The CDR3 protein is CASSSPGTEGSNQPQHF. Here is the DNA: TGTGCCAGCAGTTCCCCAGGGACAGAGGGGAGCAATCAGCCCCAGCATTTT.